The source of this TCR beta chain is a study of blood T cell repertoires in COVID-19. Sequenced by immunoSEQ multiplex PCR; TCRdb stores in-frame clones only, minus some. Of about 83,000 clones in the sample, about 90% were seen once. The germline gives CDR1 MNHNY, CDR2 SVGAGI (reference sequence). There are 14 residues in the CDR3. The ends were cut back, 3 bases at V and 4 bases at J, with 12 bases in the middle. Sequencing was performed on peripheral blood. The receptor was isolated from a woman aged 45-60 years with active or convalescent COVID-19. The rearrangement uses TRBV6-6 and TRBJ2-5; maybe TRBD2 (5 bases). This CDR3 is CASSYTGNRETQYF. CDR3 nucleotides: TGTGCCAGCAGTTATACGGGGAATCGAGAGACCCAGTACTTC.